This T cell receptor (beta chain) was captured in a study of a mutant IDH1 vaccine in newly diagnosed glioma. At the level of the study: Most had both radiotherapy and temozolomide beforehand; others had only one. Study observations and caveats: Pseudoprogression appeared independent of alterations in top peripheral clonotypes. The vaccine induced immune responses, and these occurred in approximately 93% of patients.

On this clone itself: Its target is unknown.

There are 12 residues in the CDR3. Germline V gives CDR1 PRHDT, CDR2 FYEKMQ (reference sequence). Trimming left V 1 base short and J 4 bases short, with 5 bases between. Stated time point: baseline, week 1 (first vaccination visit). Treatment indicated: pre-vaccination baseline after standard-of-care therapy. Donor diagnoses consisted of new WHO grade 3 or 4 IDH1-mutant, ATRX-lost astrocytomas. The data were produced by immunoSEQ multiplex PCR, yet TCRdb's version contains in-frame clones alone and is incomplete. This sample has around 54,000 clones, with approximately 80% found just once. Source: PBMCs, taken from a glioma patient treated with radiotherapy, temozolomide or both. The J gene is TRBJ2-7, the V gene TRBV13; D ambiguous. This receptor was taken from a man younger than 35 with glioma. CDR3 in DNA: TGTGCCAGCAGCTTAGAAGGTTACGAGCAGTACTTC. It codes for CASSLEGYEQYF. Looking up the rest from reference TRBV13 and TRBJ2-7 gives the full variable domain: AAGVIQSPRHLIKEKRETATLKCYPIPRHDTVYWYQQGPGQDPQFLISFYEKMQSDKGSIPDRFSAQQFSDYHSELNMSSLELGDSALYFCASSLEGYEQYFGPGTRLTVT.